This paragraph covers one TCR beta chain sequence. Germline lookup yields CDR1 SNHLY and CDR2 FYNNEI. There are 16 residues in the CDR3. The J segment lost 4 bases and the V segment lost 7 bases, leaving 13 bases of the junction unmatched. This sample is drawn from a study of blood T cell repertoires in COVID-19. The wider study: Researchers got acute and convalescent COVID-19 samples from the United States, Italy and Spain. Nucleic acid was either cDNA or gDNA, and it came from T cells, B-cell-depleted T cells, or PBMCs.

Here immunoSEQ multiplex PCR was the method, and the copy in TCRdb shows in-frame clones only, minus some. The sample yields roughly 150,000 clones, 89% seen once. The J gene is TRBJ2-3, the V gene TRBV2, with 8 bases aligning to TRBD2. This sequence was found in a man aged 55 to 70 with acute or convalescent COVID-19. Sequences were obtained from peripheral blood. For the CDR3, the DNA is TGTGCCAGCATGACTAACGGACTAGCAAGATCAGATACGCAGTATTTT. Translating it yields CASMTNGLARSDTQYF.